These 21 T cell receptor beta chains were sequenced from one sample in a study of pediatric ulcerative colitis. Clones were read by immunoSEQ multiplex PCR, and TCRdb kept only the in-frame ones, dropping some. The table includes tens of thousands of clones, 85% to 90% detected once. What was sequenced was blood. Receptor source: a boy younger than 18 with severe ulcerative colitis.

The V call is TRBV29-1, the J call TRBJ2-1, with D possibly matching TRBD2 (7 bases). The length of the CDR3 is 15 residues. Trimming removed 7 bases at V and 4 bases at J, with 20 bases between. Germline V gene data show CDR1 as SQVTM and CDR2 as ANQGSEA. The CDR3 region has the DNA TGCAGCGCTGCAAAAGGGGGAGGGCCGTACAATGAGCAGTTCTTC. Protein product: CSAAKGGGPYNEQFF.

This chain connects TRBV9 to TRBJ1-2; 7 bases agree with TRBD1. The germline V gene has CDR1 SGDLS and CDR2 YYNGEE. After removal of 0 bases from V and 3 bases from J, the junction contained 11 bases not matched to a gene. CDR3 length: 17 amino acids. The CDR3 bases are TGTGCCAGCAGCGTAGCTCCCCAGGGGGATAGGGACTATGGCTACACCTTC. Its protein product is CASSVAPQGDRDYGYTF.

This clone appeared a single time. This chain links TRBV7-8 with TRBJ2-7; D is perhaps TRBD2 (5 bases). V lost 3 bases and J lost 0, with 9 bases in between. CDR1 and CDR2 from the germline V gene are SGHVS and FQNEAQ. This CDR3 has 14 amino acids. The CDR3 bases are TGTGCCAGCAGCTTGGAGGCCCGCTCCTACGAGCAGTACTTC. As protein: CASSLEARSYEQYF.

The DNA of the CDR3 is TGTGCCAGCAGCCGAAAACAGGCAGACGATGAAAAACTGTTTTTT. As protein: CASSRKQADDEKLFF. The chain combines TRBV5-4 with TRBJ1-4; D perhaps matches TRBD1 (5 bases). In germline, CDR1 is SGHNT, CDR2 YYREEE (reference sequence). This CDR3 is 15 amino acids long. Trimming stripped 4 bases from V and 6 bases from J, with 16 bases between.

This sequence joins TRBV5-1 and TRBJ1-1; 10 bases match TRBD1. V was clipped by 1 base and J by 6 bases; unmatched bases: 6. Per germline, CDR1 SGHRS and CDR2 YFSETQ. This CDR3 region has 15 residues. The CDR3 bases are TGCGCCAGCAGCTTGTTCGGGACAGGGGTGTCTGAAGCTTTCTTT. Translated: CASSLFGTGVSEAFF.

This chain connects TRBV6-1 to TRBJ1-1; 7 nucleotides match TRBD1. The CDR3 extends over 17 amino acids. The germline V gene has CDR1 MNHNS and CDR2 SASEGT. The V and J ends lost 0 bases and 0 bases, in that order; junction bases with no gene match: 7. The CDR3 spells CASSEAAGGFMNTEAFF. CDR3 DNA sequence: TGTGCCAGCAGTGAAGCGGCAGGGGGTTTTATGAACACTGAAGCTTTCTTT.

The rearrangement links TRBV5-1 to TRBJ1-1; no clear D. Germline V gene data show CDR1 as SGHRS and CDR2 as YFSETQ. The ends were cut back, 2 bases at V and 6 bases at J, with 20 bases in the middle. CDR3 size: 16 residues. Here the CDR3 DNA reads TGCGCCAGCAGCTTCCTGACCGACCCCGGGGTGGCTGAAGCTTTCTTT. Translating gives CASSFLTDPGVAEAFF. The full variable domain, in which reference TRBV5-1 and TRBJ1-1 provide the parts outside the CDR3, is KAGVTQTPRYLIKTRGQQVTLSCSPISGHRSVSWYQQTPGQGLQFLFEYFSETQRNKGNFPGRFSGRQFSNSRSEMNVSTLELGDSALYLCASSFLTDPGVAEAFFGQGTRLTVV.

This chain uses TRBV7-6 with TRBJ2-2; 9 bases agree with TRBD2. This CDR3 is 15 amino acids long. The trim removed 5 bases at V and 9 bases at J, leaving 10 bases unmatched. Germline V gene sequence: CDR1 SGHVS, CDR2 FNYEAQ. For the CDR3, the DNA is TGTGCCAGCAGCCCGGGGACTAGCAGCCTGCGGGAGCTGTTTTTT. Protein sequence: CASSPGTSSLRELFF.

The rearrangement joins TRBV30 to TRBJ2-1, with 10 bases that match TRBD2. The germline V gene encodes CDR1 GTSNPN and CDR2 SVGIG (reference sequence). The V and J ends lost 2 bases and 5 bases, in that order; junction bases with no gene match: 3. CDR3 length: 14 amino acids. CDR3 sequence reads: CAWSIAGGNNEQFF. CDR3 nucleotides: TGTGCCTGGAGTATAGCGGGAGGCAACAATGAGCAGTTCTTC.

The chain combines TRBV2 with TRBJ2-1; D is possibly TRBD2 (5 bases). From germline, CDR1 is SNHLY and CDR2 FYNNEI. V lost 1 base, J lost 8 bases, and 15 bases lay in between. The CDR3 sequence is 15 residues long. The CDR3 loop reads CASSEVVRFGDEQFF. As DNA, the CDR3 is TGTGCCAGCAGTGAAGTAGTCCGCTTCGGGGATGAGCAGTTCTTC.

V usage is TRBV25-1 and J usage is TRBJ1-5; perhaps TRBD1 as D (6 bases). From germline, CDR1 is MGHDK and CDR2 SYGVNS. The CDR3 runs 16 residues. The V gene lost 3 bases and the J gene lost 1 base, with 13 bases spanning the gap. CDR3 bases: TGTGCCAGCAGTGACTCACAGGGTGGAAGCAATCAGCCCCAGCATTTT. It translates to CASSDSQGGSNQPQHF. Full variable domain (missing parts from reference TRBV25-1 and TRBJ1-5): EADIYQTPRYLVIGTGKKITLECSQTMGHDKMYWYQQDPGMELHLIHYSYGVNSTEKGDLSSESTVSRIRTEHFPLTLESARPSHTSQYLCASSDSQGGSNQPQHFGDGTRLSIL.

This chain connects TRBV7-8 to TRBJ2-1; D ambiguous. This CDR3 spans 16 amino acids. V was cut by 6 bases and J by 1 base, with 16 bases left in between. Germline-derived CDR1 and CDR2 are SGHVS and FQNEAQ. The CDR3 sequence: CASSLRASGSYNEQFF. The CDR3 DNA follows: TGTGCCAGCAGTCTAAGAGCGTCCGGGTCCTACAATGAGCAGTTCTTC.

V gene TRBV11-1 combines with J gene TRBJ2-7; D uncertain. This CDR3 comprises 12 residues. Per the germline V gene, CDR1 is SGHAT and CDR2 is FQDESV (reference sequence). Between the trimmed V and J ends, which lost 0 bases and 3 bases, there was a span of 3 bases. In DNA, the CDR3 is TGTGCCAGCAGCTTAGCATTCTACGAGCAGTACTTC. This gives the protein CASSLAFYEQYF.

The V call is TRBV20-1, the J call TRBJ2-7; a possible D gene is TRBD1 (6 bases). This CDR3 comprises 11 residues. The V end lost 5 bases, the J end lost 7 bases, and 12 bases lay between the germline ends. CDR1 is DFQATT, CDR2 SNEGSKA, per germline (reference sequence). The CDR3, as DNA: TGCAGTGCTTTAAAAACAGGGGAGCAGTACTTC. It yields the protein CSALKTGEQYF.

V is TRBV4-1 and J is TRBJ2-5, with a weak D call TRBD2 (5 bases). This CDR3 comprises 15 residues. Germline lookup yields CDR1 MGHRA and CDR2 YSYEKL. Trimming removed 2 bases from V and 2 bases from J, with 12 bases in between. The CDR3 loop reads CASSQWAGLQETQYF. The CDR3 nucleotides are TGCGCCAGCAGCCAATGGGCGGGCTTACAAGAGACCCAGTACTTC.

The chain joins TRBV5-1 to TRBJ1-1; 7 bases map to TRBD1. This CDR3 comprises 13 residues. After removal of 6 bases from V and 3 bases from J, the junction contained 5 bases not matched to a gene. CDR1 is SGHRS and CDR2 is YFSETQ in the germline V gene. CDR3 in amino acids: CASNKDRDTEAFF. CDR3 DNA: TGCGCCAGCAATAAAGACAGGGACACTGAAGCTTTCTTT.

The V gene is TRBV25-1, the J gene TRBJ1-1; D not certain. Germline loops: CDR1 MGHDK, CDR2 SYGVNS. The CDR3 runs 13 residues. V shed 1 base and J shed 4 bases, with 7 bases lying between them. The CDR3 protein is CASSESGTTEAFF. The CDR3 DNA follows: TGTGCCAGCAGTGAATCCGGAACCACTGAAGCTTTCTTT.

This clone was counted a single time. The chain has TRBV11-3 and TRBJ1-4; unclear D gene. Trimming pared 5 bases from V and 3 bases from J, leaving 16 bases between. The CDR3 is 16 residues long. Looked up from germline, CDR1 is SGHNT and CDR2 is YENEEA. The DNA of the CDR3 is TGTGCCAGCAGCCCGGACCCCGTAGGTCCTAATGAAAAACTGTTTTTT. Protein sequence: CASSPDPVGPNEKLFF.

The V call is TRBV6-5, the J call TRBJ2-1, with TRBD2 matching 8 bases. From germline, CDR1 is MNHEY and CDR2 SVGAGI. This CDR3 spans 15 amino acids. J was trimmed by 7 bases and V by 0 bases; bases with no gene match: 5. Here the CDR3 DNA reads TGTGCCAGCAGTTACTCGGGACTAGTGGGTAATGAGCAGTTCTTC. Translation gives CASSYSGLVGNEQFF.

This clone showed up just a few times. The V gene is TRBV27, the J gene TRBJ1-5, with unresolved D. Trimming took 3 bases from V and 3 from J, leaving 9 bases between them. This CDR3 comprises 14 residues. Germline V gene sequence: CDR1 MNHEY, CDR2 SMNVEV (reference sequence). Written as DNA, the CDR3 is TGTGCCAGCAGTTTCGGCGGCACCAATCAGCCCCAGCATTTT. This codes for CASSFGGTNQPQHF.

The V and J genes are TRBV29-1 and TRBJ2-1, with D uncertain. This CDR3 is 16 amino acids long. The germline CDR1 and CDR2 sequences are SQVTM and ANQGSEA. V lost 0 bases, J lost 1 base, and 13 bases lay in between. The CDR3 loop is CSVEEIGGNSYNEQFF. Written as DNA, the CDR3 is TGCAGCGTTGAAGAAATAGGCGGAAATTCCTACAATGAGCAGTTCTTC.